The 32 T cell receptor beta chains listed next were all sequenced from one sample in a study of cytomegalovirus exposure and HLA in healthy donors. The PCR had 60 Vbeta and 13 Jbeta primers. The table came from immunoSEQ multiplex PCR; TCRdb's copy has only in-frame clones and leaves some out. The table lists about 130,000 clones, roughly 80% of them singletons. Sequencing was done on a sample of PBMCs. All receptors derive from a woman aged 40 to 55 in good health and CMV-seropositive.

The rearrangement uses TRBV28 and TRBJ1-1; tentative D call: TRBD1 (5 bases). CDR3 length equals 14 residues. From germline, CDR1 is MDHEN and CDR2 SYDVKM. Trimming stripped 4 bases from V and 0 bases from J, with 9 bases between. CDR3 in amino acids: CASSSRQMNTEAFF. The CDR3 DNA follows: TGTGCCAGCAGTTCCCGACAGATGAACACTGAAGCTTTCTTT. Complete variable domain (other parts from reference TRBV28 and TRBJ1-1): DVKVTQSSRYLVKRTGEKVFLECVQDMDHENMFWYRQDPGLGLRLIYFSYDVKMKEKGDIPEGYSVSREKKERFSLILESASTNQTSMYLCASSSRQMNTEAFFGQGTRLTVV.

This clone was observed a few times. J is TRBJ1-1 and V is TRBV5-6; a weak D match, TRBD1 (6 bases). The CDR3 has 14 residues. Germline V gene sequence: CDR1 SGHDT, CDR2 YYEEEE. V lost 2 bases to trimming and J lost 5 bases, with 13 bases between them. The CDR3 protein is CASSLARGWTEAFF. The CDR3 DNA is TGTGCCAGCAGCTTAGCCAGGGGATGGACTGAAGCTTTCTTT.

This clone was seen only a few times. V and J are TRBV9 and TRBJ1-2; D is uncertain. The V gene lost 3 bases and the J gene lost 5 bases, with 17 bases spanning the gap. Germline CDR1 and CDR2: SGDLS and YYNGEE. This CDR3 region has 15 residues. The CDR3 DNA reads as TGTGCCAGCAGCGACGCCACCGGGTCCCTATATGGCTACACCTTC. Its protein product is CASSDATGSLYGYTF.

The CDR3 coding sequence is TGTGCCAGCAGTGCACGGTTGCCTCAGGGTTGGCCCTACGAGCAGTACTTC. This encodes CASSARLPQGWPYEQYF. The chain couples TRBV27 to TRBJ2-7; TRBD1 might be the D (5 bases). This CDR3 has 17 amino acids. Deletions cut 5 bases from V and 2 bases from J, with 22 bases between. Germline V gives CDR1 MNHEY, CDR2 SMNVEV (reference sequence).

The chain combines TRBV7-9 with TRBJ2-7; D might be TRBD2 (5 bases). The V end lost 5 bases, the J end lost 5 bases, and 16 bases lay between the germline ends. CDR1 and CDR2 from the germline V gene are SEHNR and FQNEAQ (reference sequence). CDR3 length: 14 residues. CDR3 bases: TGTGCCAGCAGCCCTCAGCGCGGGTTTCACGAGCAGTACTTC. Translation gives CASSPQRGFHEQYF. Full variable domain (missing parts from reference TRBV7-9 and TRBJ2-7): DTGVSQNPRHKITKRGQNVTFRCDPISEHNRLYWYRQTLGQGPEFLTYFQNEAQLEKSRLLSDRFSAERPKGSFSTLEIQRTEQGDSAMYLCASSPQRGFHEQYFGPGTRLTVT.

This clone was picked up one time. V is TRBV7-2 and J is TRBJ2-5, with TRBD2 matching over 12 bases. The last part of the DNA fits TRBJ2-7 better; the J call may be wrong. The CDR3 contains 17 residues. Germline V gives CDR1 SGHTA, CDR2 FQGNSA. CDR3 sequence: CASSLVAGTSGSYEQYF. In DNA, the CDR3 is TGTGCCAGCAGCTTAGTGGCCGGGACTAGCGGGTCCTACGAGCAGTACTTC.

This clone was detected a few times. V usage is TRBV4-3 and J usage is TRBJ1-5; D perhaps matches TRBD1 (6 bases). The CDR3 runs to 15 residues. Trimming shortened V by 4 bases and J by 4 bases, and 14 bases separated the two germline ends. The germline gives CDR1 LGHNA, CDR2 YSLEER. The CDR3 spells CASSLTGRGNQPQHF. For the CDR3, the DNA is TGCGCCAGCAGCCTCACCGGGAGGGGGAATCAGCCCCAGCATTTT.

Only a few counts were recorded for this clone. V is TRBV28 and J is TRBJ2-5, with 7 bases aligning to TRBD2. CDR1 and CDR2 (germline): MDHEN, SYDVKM. With 8 bases clipped from V and 4 bases from J, the junction kept 1 base outside the gene matches. The CDR3 is made up of 11 amino acids. The CDR3 sequence: CASGGGETQYF. The CDR3 DNA reads TGTGCCAGCGGGGGGGGAGAGACCCAGTACTTC.

This chain uses TRBV11-1 with TRBJ1-1; D gene uncertain. The CDR3 totals 13 residues. From germline, CDR1 is SGHAT and CDR2 FQDESV (reference sequence). Trimming stripped 1 base from V and 6 bases from J, with 9 bases between. The CDR3 loop reads CASSLEERAEAFF. CDR3 in DNA: TGTGCCAGCAGCTTAGAGGAACGGGCTGAAGCTTTCTTT.

This clone has a handful of counts. This rearrangement joins TRBV29-1 to TRBJ2-7; 7 bases agree with TRBD2. The CDR3 spans 12 residues. The V gene end was trimmed by 4 bases and the J gene end by 6 bases; junction bases not matched to a gene: 6. Germline lookup yields CDR1 SQVTM and CDR2 ANQGSEA. The DNA of the CDR3 is TGCAGCGTTGGGGAGGGTACTGGCGAGCAGTACTTC. Translation: CSVGEGTGEQYF.

This chain connects TRBV6-4 to TRBJ2-1, with TRBD2 matching 8 bases. CDR1 and CDR2 (germline): MRHNA, SNTAGT. The V and J ends lost 5 bases and 7 bases, in that order; junction bases with no gene match: 10. CDR3 length: 15 amino acids. CDR3 sequence (DNA): TGTGCCAGCAGTCCCGCGGGAGGAGGATCGAATGAGCAGTTCTTC. It encodes CASSPAGGGSNEQFF.

The rearrangement joins TRBV5-1 to TRBJ2-1, with D maybe TRBD1 (5 bases). The CDR3 consists of 14 residues. The germline V gene encodes CDR1 SGHRS and CDR2 YFSETQ. V was trimmed by 0 bases and J by 6 bases, leaving 10 bases between them. The CDR3 loop is CASSLVQQGNEQFF. DNA for the CDR3: TGCGCCAGCAGCTTGGTCCAGCAGGGCAATGAGCAGTTCTTC.

This chain uses TRBV11-3 with TRBJ2-2; TRBD2 matches at 7 bases. V trimming: 1 base; J trimming: 5 bases; junction bases outside the gene matches: 7. This CDR3 has 16 amino acids. The germline V gene has CDR1 SGHNT and CDR2 YENEEA. The CDR3 bases are TGTGCCAGCAGCTTAGGGTCGACTAGCCAGACCGGGGAGCTGTTTTTT. This translates into CASSLGSTSQTGELFF.

The J gene is TRBJ2-7, the V gene TRBV27; 7 bases align to TRBD1. Per germline, CDR1 MNHEY and CDR2 SMNVEV (reference sequence). This CDR3 is 15 amino acids long. With 5 bases clipped from V and 2 bases from J, the junction kept 9 bases outside the gene matches. The CDR3 reads CASSPSPTGTYEQYF. Here the CDR3 DNA reads TGTGCCAGCAGTCCCTCTCCGACAGGGACCTACGAGCAGTACTTC.

This clone was detected a few times. The chain joins TRBV5-4 to TRBJ1-1, with D perhaps matching TRBD1 (6 bases). This CDR3 comprises 13 residues. Germline CDR1 SGHNT, CDR2 YYREEE (reference sequence). V was clipped by 1 base and J by 3 bases, with 7 bases between them. The CDR3 DNA is TGTGCCAGCAGCTTGCAGGGGTACACTGAAGCTTTCTTT. This sequence encodes CASSLQGYTEAFF.

This clone occurred once. This chain joins TRBV30 and TRBJ2-1; 10 positions match TRBD2. Germline V gives CDR1 GTSNPN, CDR2 SVGIG (reference sequence). This CDR3 is built from 15 residues. J lost 6 bases, V lost 1 base, and 6 bases had no gene match. CDR3 sequence (DNA): TGTGCCTGGAGTGGCCTAGCGGGAGTTCGCAATGAGCAGTTCTTC. This codes for CAWSGLAGVRNEQFF.

CDR3 nucleotide sequence: TGTGCCAGTAGTATCCCTTCCCAAGGGGACAATGAGCAGTTCTTC. Translating gives CASSIPSQGDNEQFF. This chain connects TRBV19 to TRBJ2-1; tentatively, D is TRBD1 (5 bases). Trimming pared 3 bases from V and 5 bases from J, leaving 14 bases between. This CDR3 contains 15 residues. Germline assignment: CDR1 LNHDA and CDR2 SQIVND (reference sequence). The full variable domain, in which reference TRBV19 and TRBJ2-1 provide the parts outside the CDR3, is DGGITQSPKYLFRKEGQNVTLSCEQNLNHDAMYWYRQDPGQGLRLIYYSQIVNDFQKGDIAEGYSVSREKKESFPLTVTSAQKNPTAFYLCASSIPSQGDNEQFFGPGTRLTVL.

CDR3 in amino acids: CASSLAVGAGATGELFF. CDR3 coding DNA: TGTGCCAGCAGCTTGGCCGTAGGTGCGGGAGCGACCGGGGAGCTGTTTTTT. The chain uses TRBV5-4 and TRBJ2-2, with TRBD2 matching over 7 bases. Germline V CDR1 and CDR2: SGHNT, YYREEE (reference sequence). Trimming at V came to 0 bases and at J to 5 bases, leaving 10 bases not matched to a gene. The CDR3 has 17 amino acids.

V usage is TRBV2 and J usage is TRBJ2-7, with D perhaps matching TRBD2 (6 bases). Germline V lookup: CDR1 SNHLY, CDR2 FYNNEI. The CDR3 runs 16 residues. Deletions cut 6 bases from V and 0 bases from J, with 18 bases between. The CDR3 is CASRGDLSGVSYEQYF. The CDR3 coding sequence is TGTGCCAGCAGAGGTGACCTTAGCGGAGTCTCCTACGAGCAGTACTTC. The full variable domain, with the rest looked up from reference TRBV2 and TRBJ2-7, is EPEVTQTPSHQVTQMGQEVILRCVPISNHLYFYWYRQILGQKVEFLVSFYNNEISEKSEIFDDQFSVERPDGSNFTLKIRSTKLEDSAMYFCASRGDLSGVSYEQYFGPGTRLTVT.

On this clone itself: This sample also contains other DNA sequences that code for the same CDR3. The chain combines TRBV7-2 with TRBJ1-2, with D unresolved. Germline V gene data show CDR1 as SGHTA and CDR2 as FQGNSA. The CDR3 spans 12 residues. V shed 2 bases and J shed 4 bases, with 5 bases lying between them. The CDR3 nucleotides are TGTGCCAGCAGCTTACGGGGCTATGGCTACACCTTC. Amino acids: CASSLRGYGYTF. The complete variable domain, with remaining parts taken from reference TRBV7-2 and TRBJ1-2, reads GAGVSQSPSNKVTEKGKDVELRCDPISGHTALYWYRQSLGQGLEFLIYFQGNSAPDKSGLPSDRFSAERTGGSVSTLTIQRTQQEDSAVYLCASSLRGYGYTFGSGTRLTVV.

The chain carries TRBV30 and TRBJ1-6; 10 bases fit TRBD1. The V and J ends lost 4 bases and 3 bases, in that order; junction bases with no gene match: 12. Germline V gene lookup returns CDR1 GTSNPN and CDR2 SVGIG (reference sequence). The CDR3 has 18 residues. The CDR3 protein is CAWTGDRGRGHYNSPLHF. For the CDR3, the DNA is TGTGCCTGGACTGGGGACAGGGGAAGGGGCCACTATAATTCACCCCTCCACTTT.

The chain couples TRBV6-5 to TRBJ1-2; 9 positions match TRBD1. The CDR3 totals 15 residues. Germline assignment: CDR1 MNHEY and CDR2 SVGAGI. The junction had 8 bases not matched to a gene; V was cut back by 2 bases and J by 7 bases. CDR3 in DNA: TGTGCCAGCAGTTACCCGGGACAGGGTGGTTTTGGCTACACCTTC. Protein sequence: CASSYPGQGGFGYTF.

This chain joins TRBV5-1 and TRBJ2-5, with D tentatively TRBD1 (6 bases). V lost 7 bases and J 5 bases, leaving 15 bases between the germline ends. Germline V gene lookup returns CDR1 SGHRS and CDR2 YFSETQ. The CDR3 consists of 13 residues. The CDR3 DNA follows: TGCGCCAGCTTCCCAGGGGACGGTGAGACCCAGTACTTC. Protein sequence: CASFPGDGETQYF.

Worth noting for this clone: Mismatch with germline at one junction end may stem from a read error. The V and J genes are TRBV7-9 and TRBJ2-7; 8 bases map to TRBD1. The CDR3 is 15 amino acids. From germline, CDR1 is SEHNR and CDR2 FQNEAQ (reference sequence). CDR3 nucleotides: TGTTCCAGCAGCGACCCCGACAGGGGTAGATACGAGCAGTACTTC. As protein: CSSSDPDRGRYEQYF. Full variable domain (outside the CDR3, taken from reference TRBV7-9 and TRBJ2-7): DTGVSQNPRHKITKRGQNVTFRCDPISEHNRLYWYRQTLGQGPEFLTYFQNEAQLEKSRLLSDRFSAERPKGSFSTLEIQRTEQGDSAMYLCSSSDPDRGRYEQYFGPGTRLTVT.

The rearrangement joins TRBV2 to TRBJ2-1; possible D gene TRBD1, 6 bases. The CDR3 loop spans 16 amino acids. Germline V gene data show CDR1 as SNHLY and CDR2 as FYNNEI. Trimming pared 3 bases from V and 9 bases from J, leaving 21 bases between. For the CDR3, the DNA is TGTGCCAGCAGTGATGCCCTCCGGACAGTCCGGGGTGAGCAGTTCTTC. It specifies CASSDALRTVRGEQFF.

The gene calls are TRBV7-8 and TRBJ2-1; 9 bases align to TRBD2. V shed 7 bases, J shed 6 bases, and the junction held 4 bases outside the gene matches. Germline-derived CDR1 and CDR2 are SGHVS and FQNEAQ. The CDR3 loop spans 13 amino acids. CDR3 residues: CASKIAGANEQFF. CDR3 DNA: TGTGCCAGCAAAATAGCGGGGGCCAATGAGCAGTTCTTC. The full variable domain, with the rest looked up from reference TRBV7-8 and TRBJ2-1, is GAGVSQSPRYKVAKRGQDVALRCDPISGHVSLFWYQQALGQGPEFLTYFQNEAQLDKSGLPSDRFFAERPEGSVSTLKIQRTQQEDSAVYLCASKIAGANEQFFGPGTRLTVL.

CDR3 residues: CSVELGRQGNYGYTF. CDR3 nucleotides: TGCAGCGTTGAATTAGGGAGACAGGGTAACTATGGCTACACCTTC. This chain links TRBV29-1 with TRBJ1-2; 7 bases map to TRBD1. CDR3 length equals 15 residues. The V gene's germline CDR1 is SQVTM and CDR2 ANQGSEA. V dropped 2 bases and J dropped 1; count of bases not matched to a gene: 7.

This clone has just a few counts. The chain employs TRBV7-2 and TRBJ2-1; 8 bases fit TRBD2. J was trimmed by 8 bases and V by 5 bases; bases with no gene match: 11. Germline CDR1 and CDR2: SGHTA and FQGNSA. This CDR3 is 15 amino acids long. CDR3: CASSLGTSPTYEQFF. CDR3 bases: TGTGCCAGCAGCCTCGGGACTAGTCCCACCTATGAGCAGTTCTTC.

The chain recombines TRBV7-2 with TRBJ2-1, with a tentative D call TRBD2 (7 bases). Trimming stripped 5 bases from V and 7 bases from J, with 24 bases between. The CDR3 is 17 amino acids. CDR1 and CDR2 from the germline V gene are SGHTA and FQGNSA. CDR3: CASSHGRGRERRNEQFF. CDR3 bases: TGTGCCAGCAGCCACGGCCGGGGGCGGGAGCGTCGGAATGAGCAGTTCTTC.

V gene TRBV7-8 combines with J gene TRBJ2-3, with 14 bases lining up with TRBD2. Germline CDR1 is SGHVS and CDR2 is FQNEAQ. V was clipped by 3 bases and J by 1 base; unmatched bases: 6. The CDR3 runs to 18 residues. CDR3 region: CASSFHGLAGGRTDTQYF. CDR3 nucleotide sequence: TGTGCCAGCAGCTTCCATGGACTAGCGGGGGGCCGCACAGATACGCAGTATTTT. Drawing the rest from reference TRBV7-8 and TRBJ2-3, the complete variable domain is GAGVSQSPRYKVAKRGQDVALRCDPISGHVSLFWYQQALGQGPEFLTYFQNEAQLDKSGLPSDRFFAERPEGSVSTLKIQRTQQEDSAVYLCASSFHGLAGGRTDTQYFGPGTRLTVL.

V is TRBV5-1 and J is TRBJ2-3; D uncertain. The CDR3 totals 15 residues. In germline, CDR1 is SGHRS, CDR2 YFSETQ. Trimming pared 0 bases from V and 5 bases from J, leaving 13 bases between. As DNA, the CDR3 is TGCGCCAGCAGCTTGGTTTCCACGGTTGGAGATACGCAGTATTTT. Its protein product is CASSLVSTVGDTQYF.

J is TRBJ1-1 and V is TRBV9; D might be TRBD1 (6 bases). Germline CDR1 and CDR2: SGDLS and YYNGEE. The CDR3 is 14 residues long. The germline V and J ends were trimmed by 0 bases and 4 bases, with 10 bases remaining between them. The CDR3 nucleotides read TGTGCCAGCAGCGTAGATCCCAGGGGCACTGAAGCTTTCTTT. Protein product: CASSVDPRGTEAFF.